Sequencing of this T cell receptor beta chain was carried out in a study of kidney transplant recipient with SARS-CoV-2 infection. TCRdb re-called the reads with MiXCR, one entry per CDR3 protein. The sample contains 200,000 to 250,000 distinct CDR3 sequences, around 30% of which appear only once. Material: a blood sample, obtained at baseline and on roughly day 110 from a kidney transplant recipient. This TCR was sampled from a young adult male patient who had COVID-19 and was a kidney transplant recipient. Some T cells may be the graft donor's.

The CDR3 loop is CASSTRFTPRKTYGYTF. In DNA form, the CDR3 reads TGTGCCAGCAGCACGCGGTTCACCCCTCGAAAGACCTATGGCTACACCTTC. The chain is built from TRBV3-1 and TRBJ1-2; D is ambiguous. The CDR3 contains 17 residues. Germline V gives CDR1 LGHDT, CDR2 YNNKEL (reference sequence). V was cut by 5 bases and J by 4 bases, with 23 bases left in between.